This T cell receptor beta chain was recorded in a study of T cells in Graves' hyperthyroidism and ophthalmopathy. This clonotype was seen a handful of times. Antigen unknown. TCR beta CDR3 regions were amplified from RNA transcripts. A set of HTBI primers served as the primers for a first-round RT-PCR of the TCR CDR3. TCRdb independently ran MiXCR on the multiplex PCR reads; one entry per CDR3 protein. The table shows some 580,000 distinct CDR3 sequences, with 15% to 20% occurring only once. Regarding the study as a whole: Most thyroid clonotypes that were expanded above 0.001 also turned up in blood. Ophthalmopathy, which appeared later, was predicted by the model a median approximately six months before onset.

This CDR3 comprises 18 residues. V lost 0 bases and J lost 7; bases outside the gene matches: 15. The V gene's germline CDR1 is MGHRA and CDR2 YSYEKL. Ophthalmopathy patients showed a Clinical Activity Score of at least 3, NOSPECS grade of at least 4 and duration under 3 months. Extraction of PBMCs used roughly 9.6 ml of fresh peripheral blood. The receptor was isolated from a woman in her forties with Graves' ophthalmopathy. This chain joins TRBV4-1 and TRBJ2-3, with TRBD2 matching over 8 bases. Input material: blood. The CDR3 coding sequence is TGCGCCAGCAGCCAAGATGTCTTAAGCGGGGGAAGATCGAATACGCAGTATTTT. Translation: CASSQDVLSGGRSNTQYF.